This TCR beta chain was sequenced for a study of graft-versus-host responses after intestinal transplantation. The overall study: Transplants given to recipients were multivisceral, liver-intestinal, or isolated intestinal.

The assay was immunoSEQ multiplex PCR, and TCRdb's table has in-frame clones only and misses some. Among around 20,000 clones listed, around 81% were seen once. CDR3 length: 17 amino acids. Germline CDR1 and CDR2: LGHNT and FRNRAP. V lost 0 bases, J lost 8 bases, and 14 bases stayed unmatched. For this clone: The antigen remains undetermined.

Study-wide findings and caveats: There was an association between peak levels of circulating GvH clones and early post-transplant HvG declines.

Lamina propria and intraepithelial lymphocytes were released by processing graft tissue. This TCR was recovered from a human patient who received an intestinal transplant, so some T cells may come from the graft donor. The chain joins TRBV12-5 to TRBJ1-2; 8 positions match TRBD1. The sequenced sample was ileum tissue, obtained 12 days after intestinal transplant. DNA for the CDR3: TGTGCTAGTGGTTTGGTACGCGGGACAGGCGCCCCTATGGGCTACACCTTC. Its protein product is CASGLVRGTGAPMGYTF.